The clone carrying this TCR beta chain was picked up many times. The data originate from a study of neurological immune-mediated disorders. TCRdb used MiXCR to reprocess the 5' RACE reads, holding one entry per CDR3 protein. The profile shows approximately 30,000 distinct CDR3 sequences, under 5% of them singletons. Germline values: CDR1 MDHEN, CDR2 SYDVKM. With 3 bases clipped from V and 3 bases from J, the junction kept 3 bases outside the gene matches. There are 14 residues in the CDR3. The sequence was obtained from a woman aged 40 to 55 in good health. The chain joins TRBV28 to TRBJ1-2, with 8 bases matching TRBD1. Sequences were obtained from CD4+ T cells from blood. The CDR3 reads CASSLYRGDYGYTF. For the CDR3, the DNA is TGTGCCAGCAGTTTGTACAGGGGGGACTATGGCTACACCTTC.